The rows below give T cell receptor beta chains drawn from one sample of a study of blood T cell repertoires in COVID-19. Profiled with immunoSEQ multiplex PCR; TCRdb holds only in-frame clones, not every one. Among hundreds of thousands of clones listed, around nine tenths were seen once. The source material was peripheral blood. The receptor set was obtained from a woman aged 55 to 70 with acute or convalescent COVID-19. Each CDR3 is given with its conserved first and last residue. Fields, in order: V gene, clone size, J gene, D gene, CDR3 DNA, CDR3 protein. D genes are given only for firm matches. Clone size, where shown, is once, few, many, or a class for clones that have expanded.

v_call: TRBV6-5; clone_size: NA; j_call: TRBJ1-5; d_call: TRBD1; cdr3_nt: TGTGCCAGCAGGGGACAGGATCAGCCCCAGCATTTT; cdr3_aa: CASRGQDQPQHF
v_call: TRBV6-5; clone_size: NA; j_call: TRBJ1-2; d_call: TRBD1; cdr3_nt: TGTGCCAGCAGCTGGGACAGGGGCTATGGCTACACCTTC; cdr3_aa: CASSWDRGYGYTF
v_call: TRBV10-3; clone_size: NA; j_call: TRBJ2-2; d_call: TRBD1; cdr3_nt: TGTGCCATCAGTGCCCCGGACAGGGGCACCGGGGAGCTGTTTTTT; cdr3_aa: CAISAPDRGTGELFF
v_call: TRBV28; clone_size: NA; j_call: TRBJ2-7; d_call: TRBD2; cdr3_nt: TGTGCCAGCAGTCGGACTAGTGCCTACGAGCAGTACTTC; cdr3_aa: CASSRTSAYEQYF
v_call: TRBV9; clone_size: NA; j_call: TRBJ2-2; d_call: NA; cdr3_nt: TGTGCCAGCAGCTCCGACATCACCGGGGAGCTGTTTTTT; cdr3_aa: CASSSDITGELFF
v_call: TRBV6-5; clone_size: NA; j_call: TRBJ1-3; d_call: NA; cdr3_nt: TGTGCCAGCAGGGGTTCGACAGGAAACACCATATATTTT; cdr3_aa: CASRGSTGNTIYF
v_call: TRBV18; clone_size: once; j_call: TRBJ2-1; d_call: NA; cdr3_nt: TGTGCCAGCTCACCACTGACAGGCTCCTACAATGAGCAGTTCTTC; cdr3_aa: CASSPLTGSYNEQFF
v_call: TRBV28; clone_size: NA; j_call: TRBJ1-5; d_call: NA; cdr3_nt: TGTGCCAGCAGTTTAGGCCCTCCGCGGAATCAGCCCCAGCATTTT; cdr3_aa: CASSLGPPRNQPQHF
v_call: TRBV7-9; clone_size: NA; j_call: TRBJ1-4; d_call: NA; cdr3_nt: TGTGCCAGCAGCTTAGGCGCAACTAATGAAAAACTGTTTTTT; cdr3_aa: CASSLGATNEKLFF
v_call: TRBV14; clone_size: NA; j_call: TRBJ2-2; d_call: TRBD2; cdr3_nt: TGTGCCAGCAGCCTCGAATTCGGGAGGCGTACCGGGGAGCTGTTTTTT; cdr3_aa: CASSLEFGRRTGELFF
v_call: TRBV18; clone_size: NA; j_call: TRBJ2-5; d_call: TRBD1; cdr3_nt: TGTGCCAGCTCACCAATCGGGACAGGGGGCGGCCAAGAGACCCAGTACTTC; cdr3_aa: CASSPIGTGGGQETQYF
v_call: TRBV29-1; clone_size: NA; j_call: TRBJ1-2; d_call: NA; cdr3_nt: TGCAGCGTTGAGGACATTACTACCTATGGCTACACCTTC; cdr3_aa: CSVEDITTYGYTF
v_call: TRBV11-2; clone_size: once; j_call: TRBJ1-1; d_call: NA; cdr3_nt: TGTGCCAGCAGCTTGCAGGGAGGGGACACTGAAGCTTTCTTT; cdr3_aa: CASSLQGGDTEAFF
v_call: TRBV7-6; clone_size: once; j_call: TRBJ2-3; d_call: TRBD2; cdr3_nt: TGTGCCAGCAGCTTCGGGACTAGCGGGGCCACAGATACGCAGTATTTT; cdr3_aa: CASSFGTSGATDTQYF
v_call: TRBV15; clone_size: NA; j_call: TRBJ1-2; d_call: NA; cdr3_nt: TGTGCCACCCGGGTCGACAGAGCTAACTATGGCTACACCTTC; cdr3_aa: CATRVDRANYGYTF
v_call: TRBV19; clone_size: NA; j_call: TRBJ2-3; d_call: NA; cdr3_nt: TGTGCCAGTAGTAACTCGCAAACAGGGAAAAGGACAGATACGCAGTATTTT; cdr3_aa: CASSNSQTGKRTDTQYF
v_call: TRBV6-2/TRBV6-3; clone_size: NA; j_call: TRBJ2-1; d_call: TRBD1; cdr3_nt: TGTGCCAGCAGCTTTGTACTTGACAGGGGCGAGCAGTTCTTC; cdr3_aa: CASSFVLDRGEQFF
v_call: TRBV5-4; clone_size: NA; j_call: TRBJ2-1; d_call: TRBD2; cdr3_nt: TGTGCCAGCAGCCAACTGACTAGCGGGAACAATGAGCAGTTCTTC; cdr3_aa: CASSQLTSGNNEQFF
v_call: TRBV6-1; clone_size: NA; j_call: TRBJ2-1; d_call: NA; cdr3_nt: TGTGCCAGCAGTGAAAGAGTGGACCAGGCGGGTGAGCAGTTCTTC; cdr3_aa: CASSERVDQAGEQFF
v_call: TRBV28; clone_size: NA; j_call: TRBJ2-1; d_call: TRBD2; cdr3_nt: TGTGCCAGCAGTTCTCCGGTACTAGCGGCTAAGAGCTCCTACAATGAGCAGTTCTTC; cdr3_aa: CASSSPVLAAKSSYNEQFF
v_call: TRBV28; clone_size: NA; j_call: TRBJ1-2; d_call: NA; cdr3_nt: TGTGCCAGCAGTTTAGGGGGCGCGGACTATGGCTACACCTTC; cdr3_aa: CASSLGGADYGYTF
v_call: TRBV15; clone_size: NA; j_call: TRBJ2-7; d_call: TRBD2; cdr3_nt: TGTGCCACCAGCAGAGATATCGACGGGGGGTCCTACGAGCAGTACTTC; cdr3_aa: CATSRDIDGGSYEQYF
v_call: TRBV19; clone_size: NA; j_call: TRBJ2-5; d_call: NA; cdr3_nt: TGTGCCAGCACCAAGAGTCGGGGCCAAGAGACCCAGTACTTC; cdr3_aa: CASTKSRGQETQYF
v_call: TRBV18; clone_size: NA; j_call: TRBJ2-1; d_call: NA; cdr3_nt: TGTGCCAGCTCACCAAGACAGGATGAGCAGTTCTTC; cdr3_aa: CASSPRQDEQFF
v_call: TRBV10-3; clone_size: NA; j_call: TRBJ2-4; d_call: NA; cdr3_nt: TGTGCCATCAGTGACAACCGGGTGACTATAGCCAAAAACATTCAGTACTTC; cdr3_aa: CAISDNRVTIAKNIQYF
v_call: TRBV11-3; clone_size: NA; j_call: TRBJ2-7; d_call: TRBD1; cdr3_nt: TGTGCCAGCAGCTTAGAATCGGGGACAGGCCGCCCCTACGAGCAGTACTTC; cdr3_aa: CASSLESGTGRPYEQYF
v_call: TRBV19; clone_size: NA; j_call: TRBJ2-2; d_call: NA; cdr3_nt: TGTGCCAGTAGTTTCACGAACACCGGGGAGCTGTTTTTT; cdr3_aa: CASSFTNTGELFF
v_call: TRBV9; clone_size: NA; j_call: TRBJ1-5; d_call: TRBD1; cdr3_nt: TGTGCCAGCAGCGTGGGAGACAGGGAGGGCAATCAGCCCCAGCATTTT; cdr3_aa: CASSVGDREGNQPQHF
v_call: TRBV27; clone_size: few; j_call: TRBJ1-2; d_call: NA; cdr3_nt: TGTGCCAGCAGTTTATCGCAGGATAGAAACTATGGCTACACCTTC; cdr3_aa: CASSLSQDRNYGYTF
v_call: TRBV27; clone_size: few; j_call: TRBJ1-3; d_call: TRBD1; cdr3_nt: TGTGCCAGCAGTGACACAGGGGGCCGAAACACCATATATTTT; cdr3_aa: CASSDTGGRNTIYF
v_call: TRBV28; clone_size: few; j_call: TRBJ1-1; d_call: NA; cdr3_nt: TGTGCCAGCATTACTAACACTGAAGCTTTCTTT; cdr3_aa: CASITNTEAFF
v_call: TRBV4-1; clone_size: NA; j_call: TRBJ1-1; d_call: TRBD1; cdr3_nt: TGCGCCAGCAGCCAAGTGCTCCTACTCCAGGGGGCGGACACTGAAGCTTTCTTT; cdr3_aa: CASSQVLLLQGADTEAFF
v_call: TRBV7-2; clone_size: many; j_call: TRBJ1-6; d_call: NA; cdr3_nt: TGTGCCAGCAGCTTACCGGACATAGTGGATTCACCCCTCCACTTT; cdr3_aa: CASSLPDIVDSPLHF
v_call: TRBV28; clone_size: NA; j_call: TRBJ1-1; d_call: TRBD1; cdr3_nt: TGTGCCAGCAGCTCAGGACAGGGGGCGACCGCTGAAGCTTTCTTT; cdr3_aa: CASSSGQGATAEAFF
v_call: TRBV6-1; clone_size: NA; j_call: TRBJ2-5; d_call: TRBD2; cdr3_nt: TGTGCCAGCAGTGAATTGAGCGGGGGGGCCCAAGAGACCCAGTACTTC; cdr3_aa: CASSELSGGAQETQYF
v_call: TRBV4-3; clone_size: NA; j_call: TRBJ2-7; d_call: TRBD1; cdr3_nt: TGCGCCAGCAGCCGAGCGACAGGGACCTACGAGCAGTACTTC; cdr3_aa: CASSRATGTYEQYF
v_call: TRBV7-3; clone_size: NA; j_call: TRBJ2-3; d_call: TRBD1; cdr3_nt: TGTGCCAGCAGCTTAGGGGGGACAGGAACAGATACGCAGTATTTT; cdr3_aa: CASSLGGTGTDTQYF
v_call: TRBV4-1; clone_size: once; j_call: TRBJ1-2; d_call: TRBD1; cdr3_nt: TGCGCCAACATGGACAGGGCGCGGGAAATCCTCTATGGCTACACCTTC; cdr3_aa: CANMDRAREILYGYTF
v_call: TRBV21-1; clone_size: NA; j_call: TRBJ2-5; d_call: NA; cdr3_nt: TGTGCCAGCAGCATACGGGACTCGATGGAGACCCAGTACTTC; cdr3_aa: CASSIRDSMETQYF
v_call: TRBV27; clone_size: NA; j_call: TRBJ2-7; d_call: NA; cdr3_nt: TGTGCCAGCAGTTCCCCCCAGGGGACCTACGAGCAGTACTTC; cdr3_aa: CASSSPQGTYEQYF
v_call: TRBV18; clone_size: few; j_call: TRBJ1-5; d_call: TRBD1; cdr3_nt: TGTGCCAGCTCAGGGACAGGGGACGTTGACCTGCATTTT; cdr3_aa: CASSGTGDVDLHF
v_call: TRBV28; clone_size: NA; j_call: TRBJ1-5; d_call: TRBD1; cdr3_nt: TGTGCCAGCAGTTTGTCTACAGGGGTAGGTCAGCCCCAGCATTTT; cdr3_aa: CASSLSTGVGQPQHF
v_call: TRBV7-2; clone_size: NA; j_call: TRBJ1-5; d_call: TRBD1; cdr3_nt: TGTGCCAGCAGCTTAGGCGGGACAGGGATGGGTAATCAGCCCCAGCATTTT; cdr3_aa: CASSLGGTGMGNQPQHF
v_call: TRBV7-6; clone_size: NA; j_call: TRBJ2-1; d_call: TRBD2; cdr3_nt: TGTGCCAGCAGCTTACGGTCGGCTAGCGGGGGGAATGAGCAGTTCTTC; cdr3_aa: CASSLRSASGGNEQFF
v_call: TRBV6-5; clone_size: NA; j_call: TRBJ2-7; d_call: TRBD2; cdr3_nt: TGTGCCAGCAGAAAGGGCGGGGGGGCGAACGAGCAGTACTTC; cdr3_aa: CASRKGGGANEQYF
v_call: TRBV18; clone_size: NA; j_call: TRBJ2-7; d_call: TRBD2; cdr3_nt: TGTGCCAGCTCACGACCGCGGGAGGGCCTTGGCGAGCAGTACTTC; cdr3_aa: CASSRPREGLGEQYF
v_call: TRBV5-1; clone_size: few; j_call: TRBJ2-2; d_call: TRBD2; cdr3_nt: TGCGCCAGCAGCCCCGGACTAGCGGGGGGAACCGGGGAGCTGTTTTTT; cdr3_aa: CASSPGLAGGTGELFF
v_call: TRBV5-1; clone_size: NA; j_call: TRBJ2-7; d_call: TRBD1; cdr3_nt: TGCGCCAGCAGCTTGGACGGGACAGGGTTCTACGAGCAGTACTTC; cdr3_aa: CASSLDGTGFYEQYF
v_call: TRBV6-2/TRBV6-3; clone_size: NA; j_call: TRBJ2-7; d_call: TRBD1; cdr3_nt: TGTGCCAGCAGTTACTCGGGTCCCGGGACAGGTGTTCGCGAGCAGTACTTC; cdr3_aa: CASSYSGPGTGVREQYF
v_call: TRBV5-6; clone_size: NA; j_call: TRBJ1-2; d_call: NA; cdr3_nt: TGTGCCAGCAGCTTGGAGTTGGGGGGACCCTCCTATGGCTACACCTTC; cdr3_aa: CASSLELGGPSYGYTF
v_call: TRBV6-2/TRBV6-3; clone_size: NA; j_call: TRBJ1-6; d_call: TRBD1; cdr3_nt: TGTGCCAGCAGTTCCGGACAGGGGACGGGGAATTCACCCCTCCACTTT; cdr3_aa: CASSSGQGTGNSPLHF
v_call: TRBV2; clone_size: NA; j_call: TRBJ2-4; d_call: TRBD2; cdr3_nt: TGTGCCAGCACCGGACTAGCGGGGGGGCGAGACAAAAACATTCAGTACTTC; cdr3_aa: CASTGLAGGRDKNIQYF
v_call: TRBV6-5; clone_size: NA; j_call: TRBJ2-3; d_call: NA; cdr3_nt: TGTGCCAGCAGCCTAGGTGGGTTCGGCACAGATACGCAGTATTTT; cdr3_aa: CASSLGGFGTDTQYF
v_call: TRBV21-1; clone_size: NA; j_call: TRBJ1-1; d_call: NA; cdr3_nt: TGTGCCAGCAGGACCCGGGACACCTACACCTGGATGAACACTGAAGCTTTCTTT; cdr3_aa: CASRTRDTYTWMNTEAFF
v_call: TRBV7-2; clone_size: NA; j_call: TRBJ2-1; d_call: TRBD2; cdr3_nt: TGTGCCAGCAGCTTAAGCGGGATAGCGGGAGGCAATGAGCAGTTCTTC; cdr3_aa: CASSLSGIAGGNEQFF
v_call: TRBV19; clone_size: NA; j_call: TRBJ2-1; d_call: TRBD2; cdr3_nt: TGTGCCAGTAGTATACTGGGTTTCGGGGGGGCCGGGAATGAGCAGTTCTTC; cdr3_aa: CASSILGFGGAGNEQFF
v_call: TRBV5-4; clone_size: NA; j_call: TRBJ2-7; d_call: TRBD2; cdr3_nt: TGTGCCAGCAGCCTATTAAGCGGGAGAGGCTACGAGCAGTACTTC; cdr3_aa: CASSLLSGRGYEQYF
v_call: TRBV19; clone_size: NA; j_call: TRBJ2-5; d_call: TRBD2; cdr3_nt: TGTGCCAGTGGTAGCGGGGGGGCTTGGGAGACCCAGTACTTC; cdr3_aa: CASGSGGAWETQYF
v_call: TRBV7-8; clone_size: NA; j_call: TRBJ2-7; d_call: TRBD1; cdr3_nt: TGTGCCAGCAGCCCCGGGGACAGGGGAGGTGGCGAGCAGTACTTC; cdr3_aa: CASSPGDRGGGEQYF